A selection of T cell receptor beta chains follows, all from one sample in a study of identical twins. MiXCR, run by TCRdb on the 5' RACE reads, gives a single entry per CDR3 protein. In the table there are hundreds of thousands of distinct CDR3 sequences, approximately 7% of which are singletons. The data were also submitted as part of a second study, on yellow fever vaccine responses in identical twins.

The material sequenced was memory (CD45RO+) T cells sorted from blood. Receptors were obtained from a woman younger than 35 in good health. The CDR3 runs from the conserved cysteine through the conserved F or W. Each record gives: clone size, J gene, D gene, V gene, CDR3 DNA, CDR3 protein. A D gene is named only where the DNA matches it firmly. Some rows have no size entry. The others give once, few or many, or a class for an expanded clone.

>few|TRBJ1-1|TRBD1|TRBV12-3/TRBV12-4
TGTGCCAGCAGCCGTCATGACAGGGTCCCTGAAGCTTTCTTT
CASSRHDRVPEAFF
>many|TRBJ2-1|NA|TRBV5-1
TGCGCCAGCAGCTTCTACGGCGGTCTGGGGAATGAGCAGTTCTTC
CASSFYGGLGNEQFF
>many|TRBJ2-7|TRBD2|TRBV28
TGTGCCAGCAGTTTATACCTAGCGGGAATCGGGGGATCCTACGAGCAGTACTTC
CASSLYLAGIGGSYEQYF
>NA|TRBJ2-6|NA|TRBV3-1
TGTGCCAGCAGCCAAGATGCGGGCTCTGGGGCCAACGTCCTGACTTTC
CASSQDAGSGANVLTF
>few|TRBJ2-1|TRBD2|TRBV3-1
TGTGCCAGCAGCCAGTTATCTAGCGGGAGTCTCAGAAATGAGCAGTTCTTC
CASSQLSSGSLRNEQFF
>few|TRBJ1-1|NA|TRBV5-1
TGCGCCAGCAGCTTGGGACAATATGAAGCTTTCTTT
CASSLGQYEAFF
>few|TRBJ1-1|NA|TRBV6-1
TGTGCCAGCCGACAGGACCCGAACACTGAAGCTTTCTTT
CASRQDPNTEAFF
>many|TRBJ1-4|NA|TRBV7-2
TGTGCCAGCAATTTACGGGGAGGGGAAAAACTGTTTTTT
CASNLRGGEKLFF
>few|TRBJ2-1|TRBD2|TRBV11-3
TGTGCCAGCAGCCCCTATAGCGGGAGGGGCTCAGGTGAGCAGTTCTTC
CASSPYSGRGSGEQFF
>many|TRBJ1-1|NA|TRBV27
TGTGCCAGCAGTTTAGTGGAGGGTAGGGCTTTCTTT
CASSLVEGRAFF
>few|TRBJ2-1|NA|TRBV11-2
TGTGCCAGCAGCTTACTTGAGGGGGGCGCGGGTGAGCAGTTCTTC
CASSLLEGGAGEQFF
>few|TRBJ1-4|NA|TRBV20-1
TGCAGTGCTAGTCGGCGGAAGGGTGAAAAACTGTTTTTT
CSASRRKGEKLFF
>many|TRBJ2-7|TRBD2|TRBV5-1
TGCGCCAGCAGCTCCCTTAGCGGGAGACTGGACGAGCAGTACTTC
CASSSLSGRLDEQYF
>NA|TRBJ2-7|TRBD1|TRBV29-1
TGCAGCGTTGAGGAATCGGGACAGGGGGTGGGCGAGCAGTACTTC
CSVEESGQGVGEQYF
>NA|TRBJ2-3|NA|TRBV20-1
TGCAGTGCTAGAGATCTTGGCGGCGGCACAGATACGCAGTATTTT
CSARDLGGGTDTQYF
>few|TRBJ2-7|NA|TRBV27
TGTGCCAGCAGTAAAAGGGACCCCTCCTACGAGCAGTACTTC
CASSKRDPSYEQYF
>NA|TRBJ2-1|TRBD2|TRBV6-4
TGTGCCAGCAGTGCCCTAGCGGGCCCCTCCTACAATGAGCAGTTCTTC
CASSALAGPSYNEQFF
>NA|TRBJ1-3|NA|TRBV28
TGTGCCAGCACTGGGGGGGCCTCTGGAAACACCATATATTTT
CASTGGASGNTIYF
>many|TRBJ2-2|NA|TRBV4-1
TGCGCCAGCAGCCAAGACTTGGGCTGGCACATTTTTAACACCGGGGAGCTGTTTTTT
CASSQDLGWHIFNTGELFF
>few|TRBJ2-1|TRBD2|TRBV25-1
TGTGCCAGCACCCAGCGGACTAGCGGGACGAGCTCCTACAATGAGCAGTTCTTC
CASTQRTSGTSSYNEQFF
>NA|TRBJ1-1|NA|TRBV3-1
TGTGCCAGCAGCACAGCCGGGACCCCATCGGAAGCTTTCTTT
CASSTAGTPSEAFF
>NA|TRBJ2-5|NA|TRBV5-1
TGCGCCAGCATGCTAACCGGGACAACTCAAGAGACCCAGTACTTC
CASMLTGTTQETQYF
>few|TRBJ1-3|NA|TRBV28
TGTGCCAGCACCGGTAGCTCTGGAAACACCATATATTTT
CASTGSSGNTIYF
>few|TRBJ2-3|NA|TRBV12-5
TGTGCTAGTGGGCCCCTTAATCCGGGGGTGGATACGCAGTATTTT
CASGPLNPGVDTQYF
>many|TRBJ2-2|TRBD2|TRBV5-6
TGTGCCAGCAGCTCGCTCGCGGGGGGAAACACCGGGGAGCTGTTTTTT
CASSSLAGGNTGELFF
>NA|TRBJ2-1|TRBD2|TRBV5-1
TGCGCCAGCAGCTTGGTGATTAGCGGGAACTATGAGCAGTTCTTC
CASSLVISGNYEQFF
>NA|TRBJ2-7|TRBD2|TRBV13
TGTGCCAGCAGCGGTAGTGGACTAGCGGGAATGGGCGAGCAGTACTTC
CASSGSGLAGMGEQYF
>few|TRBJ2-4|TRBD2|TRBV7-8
TGTGCCAGCAACCCGGGACTACCACCCAAAAACATTCAGTACTTC
CASNPGLPPKNIQYF
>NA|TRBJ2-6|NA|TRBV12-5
TGTGCCTCCAGCAAACCCCTCACAGGACCCTCTGGGGCCAACGTCCTGACTTTC
CASSKPLTGPSGANVLTF
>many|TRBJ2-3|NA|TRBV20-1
TGCAGTGCTAGAGCCGGGGCATCCGTCGCAGATACGCAGTATTTT
CSARAGASVADTQYF
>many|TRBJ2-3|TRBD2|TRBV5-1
TGCGCCAGCAGCTCGCTAGCGGGCACAGATACGCAGTATTTT
CASSSLAGTDTQYF
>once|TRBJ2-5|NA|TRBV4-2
TGTGCCAGCAGCCAAGATGTTCCCCGGGGCGGGGAGGAGACCCAGTACTTC
CASSQDVPRGGEETQYF
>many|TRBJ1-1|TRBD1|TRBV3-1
TGTGCCAGCAGCCGATTACAGGGGAAGTCCCAAGCTTTCTTT
CASSRLQGKSQAFF